This T cell receptor (beta chain) derives from a study of brain T cells in children with intractable seizures. The V gene lost 0 bases and the J gene lost 1 base, with 10 bases spanning the gap. The CDR3 is 17 amino acids. Per germline, CDR1 LGHDT and CDR2 YNNKEL (reference sequence). Clones were read by immunoSEQ multiplex PCR, and TCRdb kept only the in-frame ones, dropping some. The sample comprises hundreds of thousands of clones, over 85% of which are singletons, and around 6% rests with the top ten. Time point meaning: blood from clinic visit 5 months post-surgery; TSC patient then seizure free.

The TCR originated in a boy in the first two years of life with tuberous sclerosis and intractable seizures. The genes are TRBV3-1 (or the pseudogene TRBV3-2) and TRBJ1-6, with D possibly matching TRBD1 (5 bases). Sequenced here: peripheral blood, sampled 4 to 5 months after surgery. CDR3 coding DNA: TGTGCCAGCAGCCAAGATCGCAGGGCGTCCTATAATTCACCCCTCCACTTT. Encoded protein: CASSQDRRASYNSPLHF.